This T cell receptor beta chain is from a study of T cell repertoires in cytomegalovirus infection. Study-level background: It can be stated that public TCR beta signatures indicated CMV infection as well as a matching HLA type. Overall study results and limits: It was HLA-C-restricted CMV-specific TCR beta clonotypes that dominated the response ex vivo.

This clonotype was observed at least ten times. What it recognizes is unknown. The CDR3 extends over 14 amino acids. The V end lost 3 bases, the J end lost 1 base, and 9 bases lay between the germline ends. Per the germline V gene, CDR1 is SEHNR and CDR2 is FQNEAQ (reference sequence). MiXCR was run by TCRdb on the reads, yielding one entry per CDR3 protein. The data show around 530,000 distinct CDR3 sequences, 15% to 20% seen once. The chain recombines TRBV7-9 with TRBJ2-5; D is ambiguous. Sequenced material: CD8+ T cells from PBMCs. The sequence was collected from a human donor in good health (CMV status not recorded). Some clones in this sample may be carry-over from other donors' samples. The chain's CDR3 is CASSLGWAQETQYF. CDR3 in DNA: TGTGCCAGCAGCTTGGGTTGGGCCCAAGAGACCCAGTACTTC.